This T cell receptor beta chain was recorded in a study of spatial heterogeneity in lung cancer. Time point meaning: sample taken at primary tumor resection. Samples were obtained from more than 70 donors, all untreated early-stage non-small cell lung cancer patients. This clonotype was seen a few times. This CDR3 region has 12 residues. Trimming shortened V by 6 bases and J by 5 bases, and 8 bases separated the two germline ends. Germline values: CDR1 SNHLY, CDR2 FYNNEI. The presence of a unique molecular identifier marked each TCR cDNA molecule. TCRdb reanalysed the 5' RACE reads using MiXCR and keeps one entry per CDR3 protein. This sample has about 38,000 distinct CDR3 sequences; roughly 8% occur once, and the top ten carry roughly 28%.

The sequence derives from a male donor with early-stage non-small cell lung cancer. The chain couples TRBV2 to TRBJ1-3; D uncertain. The sample was PBMCs, taken at surgery. The CDR3: CASSQTRNTIYF. DNA for the CDR3: TGTGCCAGCAGCCAAACCCGAAACACCATATATTTT.